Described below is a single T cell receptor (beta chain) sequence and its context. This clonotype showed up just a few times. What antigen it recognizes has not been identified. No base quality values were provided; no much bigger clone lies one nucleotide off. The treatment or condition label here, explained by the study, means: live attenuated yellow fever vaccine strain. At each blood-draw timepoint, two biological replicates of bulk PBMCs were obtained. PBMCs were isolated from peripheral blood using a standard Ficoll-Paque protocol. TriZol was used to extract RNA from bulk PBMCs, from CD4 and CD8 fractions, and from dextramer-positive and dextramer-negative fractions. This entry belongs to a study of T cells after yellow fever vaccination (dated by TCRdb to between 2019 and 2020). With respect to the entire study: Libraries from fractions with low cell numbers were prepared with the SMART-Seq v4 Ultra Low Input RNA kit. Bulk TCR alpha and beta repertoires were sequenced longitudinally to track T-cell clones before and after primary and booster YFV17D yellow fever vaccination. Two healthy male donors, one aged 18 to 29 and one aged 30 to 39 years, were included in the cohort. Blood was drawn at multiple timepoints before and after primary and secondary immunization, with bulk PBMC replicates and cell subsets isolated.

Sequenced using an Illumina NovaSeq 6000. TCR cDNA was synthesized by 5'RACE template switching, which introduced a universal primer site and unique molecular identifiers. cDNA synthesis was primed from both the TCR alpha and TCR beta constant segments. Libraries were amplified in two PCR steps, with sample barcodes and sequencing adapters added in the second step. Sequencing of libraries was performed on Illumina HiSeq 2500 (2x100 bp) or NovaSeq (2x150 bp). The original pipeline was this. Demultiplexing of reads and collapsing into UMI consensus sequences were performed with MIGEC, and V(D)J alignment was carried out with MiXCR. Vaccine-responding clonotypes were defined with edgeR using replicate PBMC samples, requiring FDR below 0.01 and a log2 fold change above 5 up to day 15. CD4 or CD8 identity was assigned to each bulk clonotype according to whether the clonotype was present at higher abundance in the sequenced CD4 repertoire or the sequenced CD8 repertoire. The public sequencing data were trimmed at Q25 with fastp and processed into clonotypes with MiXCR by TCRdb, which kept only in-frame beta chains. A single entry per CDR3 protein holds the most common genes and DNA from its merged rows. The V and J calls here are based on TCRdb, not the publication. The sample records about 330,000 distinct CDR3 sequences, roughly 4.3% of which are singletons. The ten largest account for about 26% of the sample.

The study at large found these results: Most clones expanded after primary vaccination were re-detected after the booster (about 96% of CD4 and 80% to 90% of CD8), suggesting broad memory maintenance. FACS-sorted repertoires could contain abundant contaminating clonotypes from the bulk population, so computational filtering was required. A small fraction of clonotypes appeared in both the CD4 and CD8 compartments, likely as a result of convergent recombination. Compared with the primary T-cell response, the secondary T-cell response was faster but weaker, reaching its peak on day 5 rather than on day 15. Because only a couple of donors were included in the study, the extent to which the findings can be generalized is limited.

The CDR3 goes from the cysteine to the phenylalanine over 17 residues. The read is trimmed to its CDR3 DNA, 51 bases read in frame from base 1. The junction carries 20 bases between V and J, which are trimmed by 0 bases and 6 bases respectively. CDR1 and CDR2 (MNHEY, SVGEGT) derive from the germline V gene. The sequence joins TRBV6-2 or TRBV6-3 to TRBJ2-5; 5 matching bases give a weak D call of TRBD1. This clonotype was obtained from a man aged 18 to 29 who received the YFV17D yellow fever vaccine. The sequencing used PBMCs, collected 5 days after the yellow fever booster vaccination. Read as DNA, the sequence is TGTGCCAGCAGTTACTCGAGGAACGGACACGTTATTAAGACCCAGTACTTC. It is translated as CASSYSRNGHVIKTQYF.